This T cell receptor beta chain was retrieved from a study of blood T cell repertoires in COVID-19. Overall study: Samples taken during acute and convalescent COVID-19 were collected in the United States, Italy and Spain. T cells, B-cell-depleted T cells, or PBMCs provided the cDNA or gDNA that served as material.

Original data processing: Reference gene primer amplification gave estimated nucleated cell counts. Data came from immunoSEQ multiplex PCR; TCRdb stores just in-frame clones and leaves some out. D and trimming were read from the DNA, whereas the V and J calls and clone size are those reported in that table. Of 240,000 or so clones listed, about 88% are singletons. There are a few counts of this clone. The same CDR3 arises from other DNA sequences in this sample as well. CDR1 and CDR2 from the germline V gene are DFQATT and SNEGSKA (reference sequence). Trimming left V 6 bases short and J 2 bases short, with 7 bases between. CDR3 length: 11 amino acids.

Sequencing was done on a sample of peripheral blood. The sequence was obtained from a woman in her 70s with active or convalescent COVID-19. This chain links TRBV20-1 with TRBJ1-1, with D unresolved. CDR3 region: CSASLNTEAFF. The CDR3 bases are TGCAGTGCCTCCCTTAACACTGAAGCTTTCTTT.